The 20 T cell receptor beta chains below were found in one sample sequenced in a study of blood T cell repertoires in COVID-19. The method was immunoSEQ multiplex PCR; TCRdb's version includes in-frame clones alone and lacks a portion of them. This sample has about 15,000 clones; 89% occur once, and the top ten carry 2.5% to 4%. The sequenced sample was peripheral blood. Every receptor here comes from a human donor in a cohort sampled during active COVID-19.

This chain links TRBV1 with TRBJ2-1; TRBD2 reflects the table's D call only, with no check against the DNA. TRBV1 is a known pseudogene. The CDR3 spans 16 residues. The CDR3 DNA sequence: TGCACCAGCGACCCCAGGTCCCCGGGGGGGTACAATGAGCAGTTCTTC. It is translated as CTSDPRSPGGYNEQFF.

This clone was seen once. J is TRBJ1-6 and V is TRBV12-3 or TRBV12-4, with D hard to call. V dropped 4 bases and J dropped 11 bases, with 9 bases sitting between them. This CDR3 has 12 residues. CDR3 nucleotides: TGTGCCAGCAGTTCTGACGGGACACCCCTCCACTTT. This codes for CASSSDGTPLHF.

The rearrangement links TRBV5-1 to TRBJ2-3; possible D gene TRBD1, 6 bases. This CDR3 has 15 amino acids. Germline CDR1 and CDR2: SGHRS and YFSETQ. Trimming stripped 0 bases from V and 1 base from J, with 9 bases between. CDR3 nucleotide sequence: TGCGCCAGCAGCTTGGGTGCAGGGGGCACAGATACGCAGTATTTT. This codes for CASSLGAGGTDTQYF.

This clone was seen only once. The gene calls are TRBV19 and TRBJ1-4; perhaps TRBD1 as D (5 bases). V was shortened by 8 bases and J by 7 bases, with 23 bases between the two germline ends. The CDR3 sequence is 16 residues long. Germline-derived CDR1 and CDR2 are LNHDA and SQIVND (reference sequence). The CDR3 nucleotides are TGTGCCAGTGGGGACCCTGTGGAGGGTCGAGCTGAAAAACTGTTTTTT. It translates to CASGDPVEGRAEKLFF.

This rearrangement joins TRBV30 to TRBJ1-5; D uncertain. This CDR3 region has 13 residues. Germline-derived CDR1 and CDR2 are GTSNPN and SVGIG (reference sequence). V was pared by 2 bases and J by 3 bases, with 8 bases between. The CDR3 protein is CAWSSRDNQPQHF. DNA for the CDR3: TGTGCCTGGAGTAGCCGGGACAATCAGCCCCAGCATTTT.

The V call is TRBV5-1, the J call TRBJ1-1; 7 positions agree with TRBD1. Germline CDR1 and CDR2: SGHRS and YFSETQ. V shed 4 bases and J 3 bases; nucleotides not matched to a gene: 9. The CDR3 runs to 15 residues. In DNA form, the CDR3 reads TGCGCCAGCAGCACAAGACAGGGCGGGGACACTGAAGCTTTCTTT. It is translated as CASSTRQGGDTEAFF.

This clone was recorded once. The chain carries TRBV19 and TRBJ2-3; possible D gene TRBD1, 5 bases. V was cut by 2 bases and J by 7 bases, with 13 bases left in between. Per the germline V gene, CDR1 is LNHDA and CDR2 is SQIVND (reference sequence). The CDR3 spans 14 residues. The CDR3 DNA reads TGTGCCAGTAGTATATCAACAGGTGGTTATACGCAGTATTTT. Its protein is CASSISTGGYTQYF.

The chain links TRBV7-9 to TRBJ2-5, with 11 nucleotides matching TRBD1. The J segment lost 2 bases and the V segment lost 4 bases, leaving 3 bases of the junction unmatched. Germline CDR1 reads SEHNR; CDR2 reads FQNEAQ (reference sequence). This CDR3 spans 15 amino acids. The CDR3 sequence is CASSWGQGEQETQYF. The CDR3 DNA reads TGTGCCAGCAGCTGGGGACAGGGGGAACAAGAGACCCAGTACTTC.

This clone was recorded once. V is TRBV11-2 and J is TRBJ2-7; D gene uncertain. The CDR3 runs to 11 residues. Germline V gives CDR1 SGHAT, CDR2 FQNNGV. V gave up 4 bases and J gave up 7 bases, with 8 bases separating them. CDR3 DNA: TGTGCCAGCAGCTCTGCGCGGGAGCAGTACTTC. Translated: CASSSAREQYF.

This clone has a handful of counts. This rearrangement joins TRBV27 to TRBJ2-5; D perhaps matches TRBD1 (5 bases). CDR1 MNHEY and CDR2 SMNVEV come from the germline V gene (reference sequence). Trimming removed 3 bases from V and 2 bases from J, with 10 bases in between. CDR3 length equals 14 residues. CDR3 bases: TGTGCCAGCAGTTTTGGGGCACCGCAAGAGACCCAGTACTTC. Translation: CASSFGAPQETQYF.

This chain joins TRBV10-3 and TRBJ1-3; maybe TRBD1 (5 bases). Germline loops: CDR1 ENHRY, CDR2 SYGVKD. Trimming removed 3 bases from V and 2 bases from J, with 8 bases in between. This CDR3 has 14 amino acids. The CDR3 DNA reads TGTGCCATCAGTGATTGGGGGGCTGGAAACACCATATATTTT. Translated, it gives CAISDWGAGNTIYF.

V and J are TRBV18 and TRBJ1-6, with D maybe TRBD1 (6 bases). V was cut by 4 bases and J by 10 bases, with 17 bases left in between. The CDR3 sequence is 15 residues long. The germline CDR1 and CDR2 sequences are KGHSH and LQKENI. The CDR3 DNA sequence: TGTGCCAGCTCACTCACAGCGGGGGCAGTGTCACCCCTCCACTTT. It is translated as CASSLTAGAVSPLHF.

The table lists this clone with a count of one. The chain uses TRBV7-2 and TRBJ2-2; a weak D match, TRBD1 (5 bases). The CDR3 is 15 residues long. The germline CDR1 and CDR2 sequences are SGHTA and FQGNSA. V was clipped by 2 bases and J by 8 bases, with 15 bases between them. CDR3 region: CASSLKGYSPGELFF. The CDR3 DNA reads TGTGCCAGCAGCTTAAAGGGGTACTCCCCTGGGGAGCTGTTTTTT.

This rearrangement joins TRBV6-5 to TRBJ1-5; the match to TRBD1 covers 8 bases. The CDR3 is made up of 14 amino acids. The V segment lost 5 bases and the J segment 7 bases; nucleotides outside the gene matches: 7. The V gene's germline CDR1 is MNHEY and CDR2 SVGAGI. The CDR3 here is CASSPGTGRQPQHF. CDR3 in DNA: TGTGCCAGCAGTCCCGGGACAGGAAGGCAGCCCCAGCATTTT.

The rearrangement joins TRBV13 to TRBJ2-7; D is ambiguous. The CDR3 covers 12 residues. Germline V gene lookup returns CDR1 PRHDT and CDR2 FYEKMQ (reference sequence). The ends were cut back, 5 bases at V and 2 bases at J, with 7 bases in the middle. The CDR3 nucleotides read TGTGCCAGCAGCCAGTCAACCTACGAGCAGTACTTC. Translating it yields CASSQSTYEQYF.

The chain joins TRBV14 to TRBJ2-1; D unresolved. The CDR3 has 13 amino acids. V was pared by 1 base and J by 6 bases, with 7 bases between. Germline assignment: CDR1 SGHDN and CDR2 FVKESK. The CDR3 DNA sequence: TGTGCCAGCAGCCAAGGAGAGGTCAATGAGCAGTTCTTC. This gives the protein CASSQGEVNEQFF.

V gene TRBV19 combines with J gene TRBJ1-2; 11 nucleotides align to TRBD1. This CDR3 comprises 15 residues. V lost 6 bases, J lost 1 base, and 4 bases stayed unmatched. In germline, CDR1 is LNHDA, CDR2 SQIVND (reference sequence). The CDR3 spells CASSRTGGDNYGYTF. Written as DNA, the CDR3 is TGTGCCAGTAGCCGGACAGGGGGCGATAACTATGGCTACACCTTC.

V and J are TRBV30 and TRBJ2-3, with D perhaps matching TRBD2 (5 bases). Between the trimmed V and J ends, which lost 1 base and 0 bases, there was a span of 14 bases. Looked up from germline, CDR1 is GTSNPN and CDR2 is SVGIG (reference sequence). There are 16 residues in the CDR3. This chain's CDR3 is CAWSGGLEPSTDTQYF. The CDR3 nucleotides are TGTGCCTGGAGTGGCGGACTGGAGCCGAGCACAGATACGCAGTATTTT.

J is TRBJ2-7 and V is TRBV3-1 (or the pseudogene TRBV3-2); tentatively, D is TRBD1 (6 bases). Per germline, CDR1 LGHDT and CDR2 YNNKEL (reference sequence). V gave up 3 bases and J gave up 6 bases, with 21 bases separating them. The CDR3 loop spans 16 amino acids. The DNA for the CDR3 is TGTGCCAGCAGCCAGTCTTGGGGGCCCGTGATGGCCGAGCAGTACTTC. Amino acids: CASSQSWGPVMAEQYF.

This clone appeared a single time. This sequence joins TRBV6-5 and TRBJ2-1, with a tentative D call TRBD2 (5 bases). The V end was cut by 6 bases, the J end by 2 bases, with 14 bases between. Looked up from germline, CDR1 is MNHEY and CDR2 is SVGAGI. The CDR3 is 15 amino acids. As DNA, the CDR3 is TGTGCCAGCAGGCGGACTCTGGGCCCCTACAATGAGCAGTTCTTC. It codes for CASRRTLGPYNEQFF.